The 21 T cell receptor beta chains presented below share a single source sample, sequenced in a study of blood T cell repertoires in COVID-19. The table came from immunoSEQ multiplex PCR; TCRdb's copy has only in-frame clones and leaves some out. The table includes approximately 52,000 clones, around 88% detected once. Material for sequencing was peripheral blood. These receptors were obtained from a man between 60 and 75 years old with acute or convalescent COVID-19.

The chain employs TRBV4-3 and TRBJ1-2, with no clear D. CDR3 length: 14 amino acids. V dropped 0 bases and J dropped 10 bases, with 15 bases sitting between them. Germline assignment: CDR1 LGHNA and CDR2 YSLEER. CDR3 loop: CASSQERELPHYTF. The CDR3 DNA follows: TGCGCCAGCAGCCAAGAACGGGAGCTCCCACACTACACCTTC.

The chain uses TRBV6-5 and TRBJ2-1, with a tentative D call TRBD2 (6 bases). CDR3 length: 15 residues. V was shortened by 6 bases and J by 2 bases, with 14 bases between the two germline ends. The germline CDR1 and CDR2 sequences are MNHEY and SVGAGI. CDR3 in amino acids: CASRGGTGAYNEQFF. CDR3 DNA sequence: TGTGCCAGCAGAGGTGGGACGGGAGCCTACAATGAGCAGTTCTTC.

The rearrangement joins TRBV19 to TRBJ1-3; D is ambiguous. V was cut by 5 bases and J by 0 bases, with 8 bases left in between. The CDR3 contains 14 residues. The germline gives CDR1 LNHDA, CDR2 SQIVND (reference sequence). The CDR3: CASSPTRSGNTIYF. The CDR3 DNA reads as TGTGCCAGTAGTCCTACTCGCTCTGGAAACACCATATATTTT. Full variable domain (missing parts from reference TRBV19 and TRBJ1-3): DGGITQSPKYLFRKEGQNVTLSCEQNLNHDAMYWYRQDPGQGLRLIYYSQIVNDFQKGDIAEGYSVSREKKESFPLTVTSAQKNPTAFYLCASSPTRSGNTIYFGEGSWLTVV.

J is TRBJ2-3 and V is TRBV4-1; the D gene is possibly TRBD2 (5 bases). Germline-derived CDR1 and CDR2 are MGHRA and YSYEKL. The CDR3 is made up of 17 amino acids. Trimming took 3 bases from V and 0 from J, leaving 16 bases between them. This chain's CDR3 is CASSHQWVGASTDTQYF. CDR3 DNA: TGCGCCAGCAGCCATCAATGGGTGGGAGCCAGCACAGATACGCAGTATTTT.

This clone was seen a single time. V usage is TRBV10-2 and J usage is TRBJ1-1; TRBD1 is a possible D gene (5 bases). This CDR3 comprises 14 residues. CDR1 and CDR2 (germline): WSHSY, SAAADI. Trimming pared 5 bases from V and 1 base from J, leaving 11 bases between. Here the CDR3 reads CASSPGDRNTEAFF. The CDR3 nucleotides are TGCGCCAGCAGTCCGGGGGATAGGAACACTGAAGCTTTCTTT.

This clone was seen a few times. The chain couples TRBV28 to TRBJ1-6; D not certain. Germline loops: CDR1 MDHEN, CDR2 SYDVKM. The CDR3 has 13 residues. V lost 9 bases and J lost 8, with 14 bases in between. The CDR3 loop reads CASTATYDSPLHF. DNA for the CDR3: TGTGCCAGTACCGCGACATACGATTCACCCCTCCACTTT.

The chain combines TRBV27 with TRBJ2-1; the D is unclear. The germline V gene encodes CDR1 MNHEY and CDR2 SMNVEV (reference sequence). The CDR3 spans 15 residues. V was cut by 7 bases and J by 0 bases, with 13 bases left in between. CDR3 sequence reads: CASKYDLSSYNEQFF. CDR3 DNA: TGTGCCAGCAAGTACGATCTGAGCTCCTACAATGAGCAGTTCTTC.

This clone was detected only once. This rearrangement joins TRBV15 to TRBJ1-6; D is possibly TRBD1 (6 bases). The CDR3 runs to 16 residues. V was trimmed by 4 bases and J by 3 bases, leaving 13 bases between them. Germline V gene data show CDR1 as LNHNV and CDR2 as YYDKDF (reference sequence). In DNA form, the CDR3 reads TGTGCCACCAGCAAAGAACAGGGTATCTATAATTCACCCCTCCACTTT. Translation gives CATSKEQGIYNSPLHF.

The chain carries TRBV9 and TRBJ1-3; D is unresolved. The germline gives CDR1 SGDLS, CDR2 YYNGEE. Trimming took off 1 base at V and 0 bases at J, with 8 bases between the two ends. This CDR3 region has 15 residues. CDR3 protein: CASSVTGVSGNTIYF. As DNA, the CDR3 is TGTGCCAGCAGCGTAACCGGGGTCTCTGGAAACACCATATATTTT.

This rearrangement joins TRBV5-4 to TRBJ2-5; 11 nucleotides align to TRBD2. Trimming cost V 2 bases and J 7 bases; bases outside gene matches: 7. The CDR3 has 15 residues. Germline assignment: CDR1 SGHNT and CDR2 YYREEE (reference sequence). The CDR3 spells CASSLPTSGTGTQYF. The CDR3 DNA reads TGTGCCAGCAGCTTACCGACTAGCGGGACGGGGACCCAGTACTTC.

This clone is a singleton in its sample. This chain joins TRBV27 and TRBJ1-5; TRBD1 agrees at 9 bases. Looked up from germline, CDR1 is MNHEY and CDR2 is SMNVEV (reference sequence). Trimming took 6 bases from V and 5 from J; bases not matched to a gene: 8. The length of the CDR3 is 15 residues. CDR3 amino acids: CASREWTGADQPQHF. Written as DNA, the CDR3 is TGTGCCAGCAGAGAATGGACAGGGGCCGATCAGCCCCAGCATTTT.

The rearrangement links TRBV5-1 to TRBJ1-1, with unresolved D. With 2 bases removed from V and 0 bases from J, the gap between germline ends came to 8 bases. Germline V gene sequence: CDR1 SGHRS, CDR2 YFSETQ. This CDR3 contains 14 residues. The CDR3 is CASSFGGMNTEAFF. CDR3 nucleotide sequence: TGCGCCAGCAGCTTCGGAGGGATGAACACTGAAGCTTTCTTT.

The chain has TRBV5-1 and TRBJ1-6; 7 bases align to TRBD1. The trim removed 0 bases at V and 7 bases at J, leaving 7 bases unmatched. This CDR3 comprises 16 residues. Germline-derived CDR1 and CDR2 are SGHRS and YFSETQ. Here the CDR3 reads CASSLALAGGNSPLHF. CDR3 DNA: TGCGCCAGCAGCTTGGCCCTGGCAGGGGGGAATTCACCCCTCCACTTT.

The CDR3: CASSDGGAGGEKLFF. The CDR3 DNA is TGTGCCAGCAGTGACGGGGGAGCAGGGGGTGAAAAACTGTTTTTT. This chain connects TRBV2 to TRBJ1-4; 7 nucleotides agree with TRBD1. J was trimmed by 7 bases and V by 3 bases; bases with no gene match: 8. The CDR3 covers 15 residues. CDR1 and CDR2 (germline): SNHLY, FYNNEI.

V gene TRBV28 combines with J gene TRBJ2-1; 7 bases align to TRBD1. Germline trimming cut 6 bases from V and 10 bases from J; bases unmatched to any gene: 6. CDR1 is MDHEN, CDR2 SYDVKM, per germline. The CDR3 covers 12 residues. CDR3 coding DNA: TGTGCCAGCAGCAGGACAGGTAGGGAGCAGTTCTTC. It codes for CASSRTGREQFF. Using reference TRBV28 and TRBJ2-1 for the parts outside the CDR3, the full variable domain is DVKVTQSSRYLVKRTGEKVFLECVQDMDHENMFWYRQDPGLGLRLIYFSYDVKMKEKGDIPEGYSVSREKKERFSLILESASTNQTSMYLCASSRTGREQFFGPGTRLTVL.

As regards this clone: Distinct nucleotide sequences in the sample also encode this CDR3. The rearrangement uses TRBV6-1 and TRBJ1-2; D might be TRBD1 (6 bases). CDR1 is MNHNS and CDR2 is SASEGT in the germline V gene. The CDR3 is 15 amino acids. V was shortened by 1 base and J by 2 bases, with 11 bases between the two germline ends. CDR3 in amino acids: CASSEGGGRNYGYTF. The CDR3, as DNA: TGTGCCAGCAGTGAAGGGGGGGGGCGCAACTATGGCTACACCTTC.

The V gene is TRBV5-1, the J gene TRBJ2-2; TRBD1 is a possible D gene (6 bases). With 6 bases removed from V and 3 bases from J, the gap between germline ends came to 12 bases. The germline V gene has CDR1 SGHRS and CDR2 YFSETQ. The CDR3 covers 14 residues. In DNA, the CDR3 is TGCGCCAGCAACAGGGCCGGGCACACCGGGGAGCTGTTTTTT. Protein sequence: CASNRAGHTGELFF.

This chain uses TRBV5-1 with TRBJ2-2; 9 nucleotides line up with TRBD1. CDR1 is SGHRS, CDR2 YFSETQ, per germline. Losses at the gene ends were 5 bases for V and 4 bases for J; bases not matched to a gene: 9. This CDR3 comprises 16 residues. The DNA for the CDR3 is TGCGCCAGCAGACGCACAGGGGGCTTGGGCACCGGGGAGCTGTTTTTT. As protein: CASRRTGGLGTGELFF.

As DNA, the CDR3 is TGTGCCAGCAGCTACGCAGGGCCCGAGCAGTACTTC. Translating it yields CASSYAGPEQYF. The genes are TRBV11-2 and TRBJ2-7; D may be TRBD1 (5 bases). The germline V gene has CDR1 SGHAT and CDR2 FQNNGV. V lost 4 bases and J lost 6, with 10 bases in between. This CDR3 region has 12 residues. The whole variable domain, remainder taken from reference TRBV11-2 and TRBJ2-7, is EAGVAQSPRYKIIEKRQSVAFWCNPISGHATLYWYQQILGQGPKLLIQFQNNGVVDDSQLPKDRFSAERLKGVDSTLKIQPAKLEDSAVYLCASSYAGPEQYFGPGTRLTVT.

This clone appeared once. Written as DNA, the CDR3 is TGTGCCAGCAGTGAGCAGGGGGCGGGGGAGACCCAGTACTTC. Translation: CASSEQGAGETQYF. The rearrangement uses TRBV6-1 and TRBJ2-5, with 8 positions matching TRBD1. Trimming cost V 3 bases and J 5 bases; bases outside gene matches: 5. The V gene's germline CDR1 is MNHNS and CDR2 SASEGT. This CDR3 is built from 14 residues.

The chain carries TRBV7-9 and TRBJ1-4; a weak D match, TRBD1 (5 bases). This CDR3 spans 14 amino acids. Trimming removed 0 bases from V and 8 bases from J, with 10 bases in between. Germline V lookup: CDR1 SEHNR, CDR2 FQNEAQ (reference sequence). CDR3 sequence: CASSLARQGEKLFF. CDR3 nucleotides: TGTGCCAGCAGCTTAGCGCGCCAGGGAGAAAAACTGTTTTTT.